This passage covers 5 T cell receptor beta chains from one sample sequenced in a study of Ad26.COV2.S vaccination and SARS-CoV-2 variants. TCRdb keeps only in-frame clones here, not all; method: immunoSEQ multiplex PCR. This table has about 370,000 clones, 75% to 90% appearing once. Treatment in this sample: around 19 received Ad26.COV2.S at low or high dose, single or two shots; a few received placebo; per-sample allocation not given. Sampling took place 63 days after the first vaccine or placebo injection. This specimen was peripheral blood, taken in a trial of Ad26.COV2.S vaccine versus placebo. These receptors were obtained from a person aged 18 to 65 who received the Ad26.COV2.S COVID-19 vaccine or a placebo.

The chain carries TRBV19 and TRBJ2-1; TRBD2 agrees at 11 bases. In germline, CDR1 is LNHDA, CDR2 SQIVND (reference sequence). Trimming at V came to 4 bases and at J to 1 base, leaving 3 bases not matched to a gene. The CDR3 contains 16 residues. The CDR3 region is CASSRLAGKSYNEQFF. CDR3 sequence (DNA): TGTGCCAGTAGTAGACTAGCGGGAAAGTCCTACAATGAGCAGTTCTTC.

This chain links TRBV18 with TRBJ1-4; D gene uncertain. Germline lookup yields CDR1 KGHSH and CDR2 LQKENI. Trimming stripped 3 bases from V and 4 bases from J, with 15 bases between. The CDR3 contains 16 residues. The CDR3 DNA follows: TGTGCCAGCTCACCCCTCGTCCCCGGGCATAATGAAAAACTGTTTTTT. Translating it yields CASSPLVPGHNEKLFF.

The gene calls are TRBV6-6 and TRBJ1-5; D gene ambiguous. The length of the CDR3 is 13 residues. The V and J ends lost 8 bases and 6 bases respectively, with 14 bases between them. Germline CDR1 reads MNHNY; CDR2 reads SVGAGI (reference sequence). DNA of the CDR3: TGTGCCAGCTCAGACCCCGCCCGTCAGCCCCAGCATTTT. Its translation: CASSDPARQPQHF.

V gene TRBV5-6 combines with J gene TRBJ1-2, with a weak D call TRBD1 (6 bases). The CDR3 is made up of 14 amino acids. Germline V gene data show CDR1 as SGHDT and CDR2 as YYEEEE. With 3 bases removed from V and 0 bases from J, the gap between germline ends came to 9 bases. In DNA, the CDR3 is TGTGCCAGCAGCTGGGACAAAACTAACTATGGCTACACCTTC. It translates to CASSWDKTNYGYTF.

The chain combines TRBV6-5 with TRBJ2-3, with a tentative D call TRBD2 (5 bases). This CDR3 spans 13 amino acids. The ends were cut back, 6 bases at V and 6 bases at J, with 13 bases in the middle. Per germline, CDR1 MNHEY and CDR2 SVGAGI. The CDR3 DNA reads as TGTGCCAGCAGATTCACCTCGGGGGATACGCAGTATTTT. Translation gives CASRFTSGDTQYF.